These 9 T cell receptor beta chains were all obtained from the same sample, sequenced in a study of blood T cells in healthy people across ages. Through a sample-barcoded 5' primer and a J-beta primer mix, a second PCR was run for roughly 7 to 11 cycles. TCRdb re-analysed the 5' RACE reads in MiXCR, keeping a single row per CDR3 protein. The table records about 1.5 million distinct CDR3 sequences, approximately 40% of them present only once. The source material was blood. These receptors came from a woman younger than 30 in good health.

This clonotype was recorded a few times. The chain combines TRBV9 with TRBJ2-3; 9 nucleotides line up with TRBD2. In germline, CDR1 is SGDLS, CDR2 YYNGEE. V dropped 5 bases and J dropped 2; count of bases not matched to a gene: 9. The CDR3 spans 16 residues. CDR3 residues: CASSPLSGGDTDTQYF. In nucleotides, the CDR3 is TGTGCCAGCAGTCCCCTTAGCGGGGGAGACACAGATACGCAGTATTTT.

The chain links TRBV20-1 to TRBJ2-2; a weak D match, TRBD2 (6 bases). V was clipped by 4 bases and J by 7 bases, with 7 bases between them. This CDR3 comprises 11 residues. Germline V lookup: CDR1 DFQATT, CDR2 SNEGSKA (reference sequence). CDR3: CSATGDGELFF. The CDR3 DNA reads TGCAGTGCTACGGGAGACGGGGAGCTGTTTTTT.

The J gene is TRBJ2-5, the V gene TRBV9; the match to TRBD1 covers 7 bases. Germline V gives CDR1 SGDLS, CDR2 YYNGEE. Losses at the gene ends were 3 bases for V and 2 bases for J; bases not matched to a gene: 7. The CDR3 totals 15 residues. The chain's CDR3 is CASSADRVRQETQYF. DNA for the CDR3: TGTGCCAGCAGCGCTGACAGGGTTCGGCAAGAGACCCAGTACTTC.

This clonotype was detected many times. The V gene is TRBV5-1, the J gene TRBJ2-5; D unresolved. Trimming cost V 7 bases and J 12 bases, with 10 bases left between them. The germline V gene encodes CDR1 SGHRS and CDR2 YFSETQ. The CDR3 extends over 9 amino acids. CDR3 loop: CASGEWEYF. CDR3 DNA: TGCGCCAGCGGTGAATGGGAGTACTTC.

Concerning this clonotype: This may come from a read error, since a much larger clone is one base off. V and J are TRBV7-2 and TRBJ1-1; tentatively, D is TRBD1 (5 bases). CDR1 and CDR2 (germline): SGHTA, FQGNSA. This CDR3 contains 14 residues. V was pared by 3 bases and J by 0 bases, with 8 bases between. CDR3 coding DNA: TGTGCCAGCAGCTTCGGACACGTGAACACTGAAGCTTTCTTT. The encoded protein is CASSFGHVNTEAFF. Using reference TRBV7-2 and TRBJ1-1 for the parts outside the CDR3, the full variable domain is GAGVSQSPSNKVTEKGKDVELRCDPISGHTALYWYRQSLGQGLEFLIYFQGNSAPDKSGLPSDRFSAERTGGSVSTLTIQRTQQEDSAVYLCASSFGHVNTEAFFGQGTRLTVV.

V usage is TRBV6-6 and J usage is TRBJ1-1; D is unresolved. The CDR3 extends over 13 amino acids. V lost 7 bases, J lost 2 bases, and 11 bases lay in between. From germline, CDR1 is MNHNY and CDR2 SVGAGI (reference sequence). The CDR3 sequence is CASKASGNTEAFF. The CDR3 DNA reads TGTGCCAGCAAAGCCTCTGGTAACACTGAAGCTTTCTTT.

The rearrangement joins TRBV20-1 to TRBJ1-5; D may be TRBD1 (5 bases). Germline CDR1 DFQATT, CDR2 SNEGSKA (reference sequence). V lost 3 bases and J 4 bases, leaving 7 bases between the germline ends. CDR3 length equals 12 residues. DNA for the CDR3: TGCAGTGCTAGGGGGGTAAATCAGCCCCAGCATTTT. This gives the protein CSARGVNQPQHF.

This clonotype occurred a few times. J is TRBJ1-1 and V is TRBV6-5; no definite D call. Germline CDR1 is MNHEY and CDR2 is SVGAGI. The CDR3 consists of 13 residues. V was pared by 6 bases and J by 1 base, with 9 bases between. The CDR3 sequence is CASRMGKNTEAFF. The CDR3 DNA follows: TGTGCCAGCAGAATGGGAAAGAACACTGAAGCTTTCTTT.

This clonotype was seen a handful of times. The chain carries TRBV20-1 and TRBJ2-5; weak D call: TRBD2 (6 bases). Between the trimmed V and J ends, which lost 5 bases and 4 bases, there was a span of 8 bases. Germline lookup yields CDR1 DFQATT and CDR2 SNEGSKA (reference sequence). This CDR3 contains 11 residues. CDR3 nucleotide sequence: TGCAGTGCTCTAGCGTTAGAGACCCAGTACTTC. As protein: CSALALETQYF.